This TCR beta chain was recorded in a study of shared T cell receptors in the human thymus. The protocol was immunoSEQ multiplex PCR, while the TCRdb copy is restricted to in-frame clones and leaves out a portion. The sample has under 850,000 clones; around 87% are singletons. Trimming pared 5 bases from V and 17 bases from J, leaving 27 bases between. CDR1 LNHDA and CDR2 SQIVND come from the germline V gene (reference sequence). The CDR3 runs to 15 residues. These sequences were also reported in another study, on human thymus T cells. That paper adds: Each of the donors was a healthy Finnish infant who was undergoing open corrective cardiac surgery for congenital heart defects. Surgeons resected thymus tissue during corrective heart surgery. Unrelated people showed highly overlapping thymic repertoires, related research reported.

The TCR was taken from a boy under two years old with a congenital heart defect. Sequencing was performed on thymocytes. The rearrangement uses TRBV19 and TRBJ1-4; D perhaps matches TRBD1 (6 bases). CDR3 loop: CASSPTGSHQGGTFF. CDR3 nucleotide sequence: TGTGCCAGTAGTCCCACCGGGTCTCACCAAGGGGGAACCTTTTTT.